This T cell receptor (beta chain) was obtained from a study of cytomegalovirus exposure and HLA in healthy donors (dated by TCRdb to the late 2010s). For context, the study as a whole: In an earlier analysis of some 550 of the donors, approximately 260 Gb of sequence data and some 100 million unique TCR beta sequences from roughly 180 million T cells were reported. Around 300 gigabases of sequencing data and around 87 million unique TCR sequences were included in an early release covering 550 to 800 HLA-typed donors. Among the roughly 370 genotyped donors, 81% belonged to the genetic ancestry cluster associated with self-reported Caucasian donors. The study aimed to test whether cataloging public T cell receptors could reveal signatures of past pathogen exposure. The study profiled the T cell repertoires of some 610 subjects by immunosequencing and related them to cytomegalovirus serostatus. Along with the roughly 700-subject first cohort, a separate validation cohort of over a hundred different subjects was used. High-throughput TCR immunosequencing, statistical association of individual TCRs with disease status, and machine learning were combined to predict cytomegalovirus infection status. A later analysis re-analyzed previously published TCR beta repertoires from several hundred donors and added high-resolution HLA genotyping to study TCR occurrence patterns. Rather than drawing on any new phenotypic data, the later analysis identified candidate immune exposures from TCR beta sequences and the way those sequences occurred across donors. To decide whether each TCR beta V gene segment behaved as functional or pseudogenic, an earlier analysis of over 500 of the donors relied on high-throughput TCR beta sequencing. Donor age, sex, ethnicity and CMV serostatus were compiled alongside the repertoire data. Genome-wide SNP genotypes for about 65% of the roughly 670 donors were used in a later genetic analysis, which treated that subset as a discovery cohort. Every discovery cohort repertoire had been produced on one sequencing platform. Class I and class II HLA loci were covered by the typing at four-digit resolution. Typing coverage varied by locus: roughly 620-640 donors for A, B, C, DRB1 and DQB1; roughly 560 for DQA1; nearly 610 for DPA1; roughly 470 for DPB1. Roughly 5 DR-DQ haplotypes were handled as single units for association and clustering, since linkage in the cohort was strong. Among some 400 genotyped donors of the cohort, an average of approximately 220,000 unique TCR beta nucleotide sequences was sequenced per donor, of which roughly 18% were non-productive.

Comment on this clone: The target of this receptor is not known. The junction and the germline gene differ at one end; a read error may be behind it.

Including the terminal cysteine and phenylalanine, the CDR3 comprises 14 residues. Only CDR3 DNA remains: 42 bases, in frame from the first base. CDR1 is given as GTSNPN and CDR2 as SVGIG, both from the germline V gene (reference sequence). The library was produced with the immunoSEQ multiplex PCR assay. For the multiplex PCR, a mixture combining 60 forward primers for TCR Vbeta segments and 13 reverse primers for TCR Jbeta segments was used. A multiplex PCR assay on genomic DNA amplified the CDR3 region of rearranged TCR beta genes. On the Illumina HiSeq System, the amplified TCR beta libraries were sequenced as 87-base-pair reads. Regarding the original processing steps: A later analysis counted 65 million to 90 million unique TCR beta chains across the 550 to 800 repertoires, and around 9.9 million of these chains were shared by at least two donors. A nearest-neighbor algorithm error-corrected the raw reads and collapsed the reads into unique sequences, merging closely related sequences to remove PCR and sequencing errors. V, D and J gene segments were assigned by aligning CDR3 sequences to IMGT reference sequences. Each retained sequence needed at least a six-nucleotide match to both a V gene segment and a J gene segment. A rearrangement counted as productive if the CDR3 had no stop codons and remained in frame with V and J, and every other rearrangement counted as non-productive. CDR3 was defined according to IMGT convention as the region running from the second conserved V-encoded cysteine to the conserved J-encoded phenylalanine. In an earlier analysis of approximately 590 of the donors, sequences lacking an unambiguous match to a single V gene segment were excluded. An earlier analysis of a few hundred of the donors called V segments functional above 56.7% productive rearrangements and segregating when the between-donor standard deviation exceeded 5%. To diagnose cytomegalovirus status from the catalog of TCR beta chain sequences, a statistical classification framework was built. In a later analysis, TCR nucleotide sequences were compared against IMGT/GENE-DB human TR gene sequences so that V and J genes could be assigned. In a later analysis, CDR3 sequences and most-parsimonious VDJ recombination scenarios were assigned using the TCRdist pipeline. In a later analysis, each TCR beta chain was defined by its CDR3 amino acid sequence together with its V-gene family, and reads without a unique V-gene family were excluded. A later analysis removed several hundred highly shared, low-generation-probability nucleotide sequences to deal with suspected cross-contamination and a sequencing artifact. A later analysis calculated a clonal expansion index for each public chain from normalized within-repertoire ranks of inferred template counts. In a later analysis, generation probabilities were computed with a VDJ recombination model fitted to out-of-frame rearrangements, and the resulting probabilities were checked against IGoR. In a later analysis, TCR-TCR, TCR-HLA and TCR-CMV co-occurrence was scored with hypergeometric tests, and a repertoire-size bias correction was applied to TCR pairs. False discovery rates were estimated in a later analysis by permuting HLA or CMV assignments 20 times. In a later analysis, co-occurring TCRs were grouped with DBSCAN, and TCRdist sequence similarity was added when clustering was performed within HLA-allele-positive subsets. For co-occurrence clustering, repertoires with fewer than 30,000 or more than 120,000 public chains were excluded, along with roughly 5 repertoires with anomalous nucleotide sharing. TCRdb retrieved this table from immuneACCESS and kept in-frame rearrangements only. Not all clones are present; in checked studies, unresolved V genes account for under half, and no reason is known for the remainder. The V and J calls and clone size are taken from that table; D and trimming were inferred from the DNA. For this sample there are some 150,000 clones; 75% to 80% appear just once. The ten largest clones add up to around 1.5% of the sample.

What the authors observed across the whole study: In vitro tests confirmed that a few of the cytomegalovirus-associated TCR beta chains recognize cytomegalovirus antigens. The only immune exposure information available for the cohort was CMV serostatus. This cohort had only TCR beta chains sequenced, and the lack of alpha or paired-chain data limited which features could be detected. In a later analysis, more than 15,000 TCR beta sequences were associated with specific HLA alleles at a false discovery rate of 0.05. In both the original and validation cohorts, the classifier was reported to diagnose cytomegalovirus status with high specificity and sensitivity. It was suggested by the authors that the approach could potentially be generalized to other disease states and immunological phenotypes. Some IMGT-functional V segments, including TRBV6-2 and TRBV6-3, could not be distinguished by the 87-base-pair reads and were therefore excluded. V-gene and J-gene trimming of TCR beta chains was associated with a missense DCLRE1C variant in a later genetic analysis, and the association was replicated in an independent cohort. The earlier analysis of some 540 of the donors excluded seventeen rarely observed V segments, including chromosome 9 orphons, because counts were too low. While some public TCRs were present in many individuals, most TCR sequences turned up only very rarely across donors. The presence/absence analyses assumed that sequencing depth was roughly uniform across donors, and that assumption may not be true. In a later genetic analysis, fewer N-insertions in productive TCRs were reported among donors in an Asian-associated ancestry cluster than the roughly 700-donor mean. The study gave a list of some 150 TCR beta chains associated with cytomegalovirus. According to a later analysis, TCR association rates differed among HLA loci, with DRB1 alleles showing the most associated TCRs and HLA-C alleles showing the fewest. According to a later analysis, most CMV-associated TCR beta chains appeared to be HLA-restricted, and the HLA associations seemed to be driven largely by CMV exposure. A cluster of highly shared sequence variants was judged likely to be a technical artifact of the sequencing pipeline. In a later analysis, several top co-occurrence clusters were reported to appear linked to parvovirus B19, influenza, CMV and Epstein-Barr virus. A further reported finding was that TCR beta sequences accurately predicted the HLA-A and HLA-B alleles for most subjects in the first cohort. Correlated functional status among segregating V segments might reflect linkage disequilibrium, but an unknown experimental factor could not be ruled out. Because HLA typing was unavailable for some donors at each locus, only the typed subset was used in association tests. In a later analysis, HLA-associated TCR beta chains showed more clonal expansion and lower generation probabilities than non-associated chains that were equally common. When HLA alleles, especially DR and DQ, strongly co-occurred, TCR associations were difficult to assign to individual alleles. In an earlier analysis of some 500 of the donors, most TCR beta V segments were observed in productive rearrangements about 90% or about 30% of the time, broadly matching IMGT annotations.

The cohort consisted of 600 or so healthy bone marrow donors. At the time of sampling, all cohort members were nominally healthy, though unrecorded immune exposures were likely present. The donor tested CMV seronegative and was one of the 352 seronegative cohort members. A peripheral blood sample was provided by each donor, and peripheral blood mononuclear cells were used for TCR beta sequencing. Genomic DNA extraction from the blood cell samples was performed with the Qiagen DNeasy Blood Extraction Kit. This chain joins TRBV30 to TRBJ2-7; 9 bases in the middle match TRBD2. Sequencing was done on a sample of PBMCs. The sequence was obtained from a female donor in good health and CMV-seronegative. CDR3 sequence: CAGRFSGSFHEQYF. The DNA reads as follows: TGTGCCGGGAGATTTAGCGGGAGTTTCCACGAGCAGTACTTC.